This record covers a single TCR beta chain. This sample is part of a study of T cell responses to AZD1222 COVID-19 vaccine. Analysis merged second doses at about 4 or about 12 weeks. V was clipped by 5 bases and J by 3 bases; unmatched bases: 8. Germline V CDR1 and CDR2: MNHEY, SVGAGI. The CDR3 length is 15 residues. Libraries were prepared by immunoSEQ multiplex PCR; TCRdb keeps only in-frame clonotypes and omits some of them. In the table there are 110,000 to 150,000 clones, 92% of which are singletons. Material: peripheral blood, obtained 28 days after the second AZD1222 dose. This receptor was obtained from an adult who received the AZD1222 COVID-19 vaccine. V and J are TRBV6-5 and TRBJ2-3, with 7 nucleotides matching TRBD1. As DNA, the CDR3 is TGTGCCAGCAGTCCACCAGGGGGAGAGACAGATACGCAGTATTTT. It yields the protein CASSPPGGETDTQYF.